This T cell receptor (beta chain) was observed in a study of stem cell transplantation in POMP-related autoinflammatory disease. In the study overall: CD8+ T cells were low and CD4+ cells naive-skewed before transplant. Through one year post-transplant, neutrophils and platelets were 100% of graft donor origin. Study-wide points: A trend toward lower repertoire diversity and greater clonality appeared in every analyzed T-cell subset of PRAID patients. Fewer unique TRB V-J gene pairings were identified in patients with PRAID.

The assay was immunoSEQ multiplex PCR, and TCRdb's table has in-frame clones only and misses some. The data hold approximately 7,800 clones, with 88% observed a single time. With regard to this clone: Its antigen is still unknown.

The input for sequencing was CD8+ T cells from PBMCs, taken after stem cell transplantation. This TCR was recovered from a human patient with POMP-related autoinflammation and immune dysregulation (PRAID). The graft donor may account for some of the T cells.

The CDR3 region has the DNA TGTGCCAGCGGGGTGAGGGAAACTAATGAAAAACTGTTTTTT. Its protein is CASGVRETNEKLFF. The rearrangement uses TRBV3-1 (or the pseudogene TRBV3-2) and TRBJ1-4; no clear D. This CDR3 has 14 residues. Germline values: CDR1 LGHDT, CDR2 YNNKEL (reference sequence). V lost 8 bases to trimming and J lost 1 base, with 11 bases between them.